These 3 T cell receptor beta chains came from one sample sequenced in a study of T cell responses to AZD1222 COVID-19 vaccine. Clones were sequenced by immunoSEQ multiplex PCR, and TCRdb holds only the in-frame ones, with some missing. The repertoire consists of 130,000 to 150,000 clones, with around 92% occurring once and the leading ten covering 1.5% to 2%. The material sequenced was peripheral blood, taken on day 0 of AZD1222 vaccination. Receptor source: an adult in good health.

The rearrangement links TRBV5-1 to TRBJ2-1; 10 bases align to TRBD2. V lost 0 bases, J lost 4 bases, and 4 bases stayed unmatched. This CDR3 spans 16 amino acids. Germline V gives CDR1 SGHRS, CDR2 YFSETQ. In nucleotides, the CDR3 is TGCGCCAGCAGCTTGGCTGGGACTAGCGCTTACAATGAGCAGTTCTTC. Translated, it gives CASSLAGTSAYNEQFF. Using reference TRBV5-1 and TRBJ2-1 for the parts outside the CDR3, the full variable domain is KAGVTQTPRYLIKTRGQQVTLSCSPISGHRSVSWYQQTPGQGLQFLFEYFSETQRNKGNFPGRFSGRQFSNSRSEMNVSTLELGDSALYLCASSLAGTSAYNEQFFGPGTRLTVL.

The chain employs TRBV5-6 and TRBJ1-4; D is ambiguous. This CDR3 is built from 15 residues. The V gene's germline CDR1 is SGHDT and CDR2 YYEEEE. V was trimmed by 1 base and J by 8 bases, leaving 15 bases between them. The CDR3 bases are TGTGCCAGCAGCTTGTTTCTTGGCAGGCAGGAAAAACTGTTTTTT. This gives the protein CASSLFLGRQEKLFF.

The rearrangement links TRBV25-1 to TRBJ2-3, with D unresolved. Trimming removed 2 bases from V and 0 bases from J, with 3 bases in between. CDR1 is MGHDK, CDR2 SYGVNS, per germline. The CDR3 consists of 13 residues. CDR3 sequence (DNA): TGTGCCAGCAGTGAAACTAGCACAGATACGCAGTATTTT. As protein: CASSETSTDTQYF.